The sample holds a few counts of the clone carrying this T cell receptor beta chain. Its specificity is unknown. Patients had received no treatment of any kind before thyroid surgery. The entry originates in a study of metastatic and nonmetastatic thyroid tumors. Study information: For malignant and benign thyroid patients, tumor or nodule tissue and blood were the sources whose repertoires were compared.

This CDR3 comprises 14 residues. Trimming took 10 bases from V and 0 from J, leaving 15 bases between them. Germline V gives CDR1 MNHEY, CDR2 SVGEGT. In the authors' methods: A classifier of distant metastasis in papillary thyroid cancer was built from CDR3 differences (across clinicopathological groups). TCRdb re-clonotyped the PCR reads through MiXCR. The V and J calls were not made by the authors but by TCRdb's processing. The repertoire holds about 21,000 clones, with about 11% as singletons. Study conclusions and caveats: For both blood and tumor, malignant thyroid tumors reportedly showed significantly higher TCR beta diversity than benign nodules did.

This TCR came from a female donor with papillary thyroid cancer or a benign thyroid nodule (not recorded which). Some clones in this sample may be carry-over from other donors' samples. J is TRBJ2-5 and V is TRBV6-2 or TRBV6-3; tentatively, D is TRBD2 (6 bases). The sample was blood. The CDR3 region is CATKAAGNQETQYF. In nucleotides, the CDR3 is TGTGCCACCAAAGCAGCGGGCAACCAAGAGACCCAGTACTTC.